These 2 T cell receptor beta chains were sequenced from one sample in a study of spatial heterogeneity in lung cancer. Time point in this sample: sample taken at primary tumor resection. Sequencing covered unsorted whole RNA taken from tumor, nontumor lung or frozen PBMC. TCRdb independently ran MiXCR on the 5' RACE reads; one entry per CDR3 protein. Among some 83,000 distinct CDR3 sequences, roughly a fifth were seen once, and the ten largest hold roughly 6.2%. The material was PBMCs, obtained at surgery. The receptor source for this set is a male donor with early-stage non-small cell lung cancer.

The CDR3 DNA reads as TGTGCCAGCAGAGGGATGGGTAACACCGGGGAGCTGTTTTTT. Translated, it gives CASRGMGNTGELFF. V and J are TRBV27 and TRBJ2-2, with D uncertain. V dropped 6 bases and J dropped 2 bases, with 10 bases sitting between them. The CDR3 has 14 amino acids. The germline V gene has CDR1 MNHEY and CDR2 SMNVEV (reference sequence).

The J gene is TRBJ1-1, the V gene TRBV6-2 or TRBV6-3; TRBD1 matches 9 bases. V lost 7 bases and J lost 11; bases outside the gene matches: 11. The CDR3 totals 13 residues. CDR1 is MNHEY, CDR2 SVGEGT, per germline. The CDR3 DNA reads TGTGCCAGCACCCGTACAGGGGGCGCGTCGGCTTTCTTT. It encodes CASTRTGGASAFF.